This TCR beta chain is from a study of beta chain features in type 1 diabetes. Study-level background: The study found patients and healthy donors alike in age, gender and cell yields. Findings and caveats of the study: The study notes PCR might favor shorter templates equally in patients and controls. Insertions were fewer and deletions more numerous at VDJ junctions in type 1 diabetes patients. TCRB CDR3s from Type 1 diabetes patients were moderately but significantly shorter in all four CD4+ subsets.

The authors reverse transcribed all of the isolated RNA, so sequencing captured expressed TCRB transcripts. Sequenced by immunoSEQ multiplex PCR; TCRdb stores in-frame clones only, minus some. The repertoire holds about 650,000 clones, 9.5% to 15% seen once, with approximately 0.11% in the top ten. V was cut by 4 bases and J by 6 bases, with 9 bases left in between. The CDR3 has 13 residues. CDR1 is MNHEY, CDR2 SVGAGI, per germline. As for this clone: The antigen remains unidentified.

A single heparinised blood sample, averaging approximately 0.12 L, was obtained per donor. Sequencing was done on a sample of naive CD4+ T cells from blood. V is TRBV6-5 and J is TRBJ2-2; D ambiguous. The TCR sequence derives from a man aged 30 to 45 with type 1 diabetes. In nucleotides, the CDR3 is TGTGCCAGCAGTTTCGAGTCGTCCGGGGAGCTGTTTTTT. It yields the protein CASSFESSGELFF.